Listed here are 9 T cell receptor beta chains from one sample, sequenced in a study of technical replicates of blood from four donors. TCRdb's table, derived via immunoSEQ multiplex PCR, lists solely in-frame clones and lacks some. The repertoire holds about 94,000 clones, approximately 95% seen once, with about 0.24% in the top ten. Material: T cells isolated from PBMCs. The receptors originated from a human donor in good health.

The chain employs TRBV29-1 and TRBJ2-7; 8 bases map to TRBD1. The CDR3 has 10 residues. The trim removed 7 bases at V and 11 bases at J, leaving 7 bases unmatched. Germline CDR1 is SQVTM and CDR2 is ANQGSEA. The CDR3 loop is CSALDRVEYF. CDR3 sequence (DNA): TGCAGCGCATTGGACAGGGTGGAGTACTTC.

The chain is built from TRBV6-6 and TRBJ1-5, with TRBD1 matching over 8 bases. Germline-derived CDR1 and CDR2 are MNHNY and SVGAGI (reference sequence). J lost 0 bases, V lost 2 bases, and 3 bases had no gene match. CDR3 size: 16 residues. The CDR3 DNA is TGTGCCAGCAGTTACAAGGGACAGGATAGCAATCAGCCCCAGCATTTT. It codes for CASSYKGQDSNQPQHF.

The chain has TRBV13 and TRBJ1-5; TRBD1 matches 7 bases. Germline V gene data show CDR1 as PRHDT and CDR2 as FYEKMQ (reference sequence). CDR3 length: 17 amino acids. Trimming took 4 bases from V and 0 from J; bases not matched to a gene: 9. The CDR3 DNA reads TGTGCCAGCAGCTCCAGACACAGGGGCCCTAGCAATCAGCCCCAGCATTTT. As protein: CASSSRHRGPSNQPQHF.

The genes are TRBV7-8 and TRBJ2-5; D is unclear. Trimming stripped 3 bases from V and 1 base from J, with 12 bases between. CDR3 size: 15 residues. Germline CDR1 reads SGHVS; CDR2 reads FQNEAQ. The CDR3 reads CASSLAAEPQETQYF. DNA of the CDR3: TGTGCCAGCAGCTTGGCGGCAGAGCCCCAAGAGACCCAGTACTTC.

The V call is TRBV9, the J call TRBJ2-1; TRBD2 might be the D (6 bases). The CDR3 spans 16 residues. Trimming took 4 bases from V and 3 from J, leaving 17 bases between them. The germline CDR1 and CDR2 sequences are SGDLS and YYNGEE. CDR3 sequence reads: CASSTSGDGGYNEQFF. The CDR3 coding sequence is TGTGCCAGCAGCACCTCGGGGGATGGGGGCTACAATGAGCAGTTCTTC.

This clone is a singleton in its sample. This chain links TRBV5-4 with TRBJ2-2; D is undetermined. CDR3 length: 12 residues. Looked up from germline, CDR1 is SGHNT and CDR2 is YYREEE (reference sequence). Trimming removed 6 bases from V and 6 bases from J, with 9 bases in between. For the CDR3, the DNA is TGTGCCAGCATAGAACCGGCCGGGGAGCTGTTTTTT. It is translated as CASIEPAGELFF.

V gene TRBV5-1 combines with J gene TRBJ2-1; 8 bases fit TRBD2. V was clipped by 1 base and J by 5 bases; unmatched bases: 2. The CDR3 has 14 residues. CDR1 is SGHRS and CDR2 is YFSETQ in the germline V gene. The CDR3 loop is CASSLTSGNNEQFF. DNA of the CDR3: TGCGCCAGCAGCTTGACTAGCGGTAACAATGAGCAGTTCTTC. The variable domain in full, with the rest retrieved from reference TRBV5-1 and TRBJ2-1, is KAGVTQTPRYLIKTRGQQVTLSCSPISGHRSVSWYQQTPGQGLQFLFEYFSETQRNKGNFPGRFSGRQFSNSRSEMNVSTLELGDSALYLCASSLTSGNNEQFFGPGTRLTVL.

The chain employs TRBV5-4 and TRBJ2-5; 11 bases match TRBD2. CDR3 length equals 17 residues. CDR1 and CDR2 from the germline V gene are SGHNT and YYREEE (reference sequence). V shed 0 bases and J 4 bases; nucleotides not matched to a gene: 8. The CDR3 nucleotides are TGTGCCAGCAGCTTGGGAGGACTAGCGGGCATGGGAGAGACCCAGTACTTC. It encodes CASSLGGLAGMGETQYF.

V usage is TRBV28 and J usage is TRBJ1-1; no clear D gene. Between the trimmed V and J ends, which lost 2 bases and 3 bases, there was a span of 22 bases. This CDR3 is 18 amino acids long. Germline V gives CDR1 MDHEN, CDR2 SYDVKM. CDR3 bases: TGTGCCAGCAGTTTAGGTAGAGGGCCCCAGGCGACGGACACTGAAGCTTTCTTT. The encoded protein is CASSLGRGPQATDTEAFF. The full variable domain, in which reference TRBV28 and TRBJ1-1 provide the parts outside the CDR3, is DVKVTQSSRYLVKRTGEKVFLECVQDMDHENMFWYRQDPGLGLRLIYFSYDVKMKEKGDIPEGYSVSREKKERFSLILESASTNQTSMYLCASSLGRGPQATDTEAFFGQGTRLTVV.